The 21 T cell receptor beta chains in this list originate from one sample, sequenced in a study of blood T cell repertoires in COVID-19. Assay used: immunoSEQ multiplex PCR; TCRdb lists only in-frame clones, some missing. The table lists roughly 52,000 clones, roughly 86% of them singletons, with approximately 3.6% in the top ten. The source material was peripheral blood. The receptors stem from a middle-aged man with COVID-19, enrolled during active disease.

J is TRBJ2-5 and V is TRBV25-1; unclear D gene. This CDR3 comprises 15 residues. Germline lookup yields CDR1 MGHDK and CDR2 SYGVNS. Deletions cut 3 bases from V and 2 bases from J, with 13 bases between. This chain's CDR3 is CASSDGLGRQETQYF. The CDR3 nucleotides read TGTGCCAGCAGTGACGGATTGGGCAGACAAGAGACCCAGTACTTC. Full variable domain (outside the CDR3, taken from reference TRBV25-1 and TRBJ2-5): EADIYQTPRYLVIGTGKKITLECSQTMGHDKMYWYQQDPGMELHLIHYSYGVNSTEKGDLSSESTVSRIRTEHFPLTLESARPSHTSQYLCASSDGLGRQETQYFGPGTRLLVL.

The rearrangement uses TRBV5-6 and TRBJ2-1; 16 bases line up with TRBD2. Looked up from germline, CDR1 is SGHDT and CDR2 is YYEEEE. The CDR3 is 17 amino acids. J was trimmed by 9 bases and V by 3 bases; bases with no gene match: 9. CDR3 residues: CASSSGLAGGPTLEQFF. CDR3 nucleotide sequence: TGTGCCAGCAGCTCGGGACTAGCGGGAGGGCCGACACTTGAGCAGTTCTTC.

This chain joins TRBV12-3 or TRBV12-4 and TRBJ2-5, with TRBD2 as a possible D gene (5 bases). Trimming left V 6 bases short and J 5 bases short, with 7 bases between. CDR3 length equals 11 residues. This CDR3 is CASRSGETQYF. CDR3 nucleotide sequence: TGTGCCAGCAGGTCGGGGGAGACCCAGTACTTC.

This clone came up once. V and J are TRBV11-2 and TRBJ1-4, with D uncertain. The CDR3 is made up of 14 amino acids. V lost 2 bases, J lost 1 base, and 5 bases lay in between. CDR1 and CDR2 from the germline V gene are SGHAT and FQNNGV. The chain's CDR3 is CASSLQLTNEKLFF. CDR3 nucleotide sequence: TGTGCCAGCAGCTTACAGTTAACTAATGAAAAACTGTTTTTT.

V is TRBV30 and J is TRBJ1-2; TRBD1 might be the D (5 bases). V was clipped by 6 bases and J by 3 bases, with 11 bases between them. The CDR3 totals 12 residues. Looked up from germline, CDR1 is GTSNPN and CDR2 is SVGIG (reference sequence). CDR3 nucleotides: TGTGCCTGCCCCAAAGGGGACTATGGCTACACCTTC. Translation gives CACPKGDYGYTF.

The J gene is TRBJ1-5, the V gene TRBV2; possible D gene TRBD1, 5 bases. V was shortened by 10 bases and J by 6 bases, with 19 bases between the two germline ends. The CDR3 loop spans 14 amino acids. Germline loops: CDR1 SNHLY, CDR2 FYNNEI. The DNA of the CDR3 is TGTGCCACCCGTCGCGGGGGTAATGGTCAGCCCCAGCATTTT. Translated: CATRRGGNGQPQHF.

CDR3 protein: CASSESMNTEAFF. CDR3 bases: TGTGCCAGCAGCGAGAGCATGAACACTGAAGCTTTCTTT. The chain uses TRBV2 and TRBJ1-1; D is undetermined. Deletions cut 6 bases from V and 0 bases from J, with 8 bases between. This CDR3 has 13 amino acids. Germline V CDR1 and CDR2: SNHLY, FYNNEI.

The chain carries TRBV3-1 (or the pseudogene TRBV3-2) and TRBJ1-4; tentative D call: TRBD1 (6 bases). Germline assignment: CDR1 LGHDT and CDR2 YNNKEL (reference sequence). V was trimmed by 4 bases and J by 2 bases, leaving 11 bases between them. CDR3 length: 15 residues. The CDR3 sequence: CASSPQGGTNEKLFF. The CDR3 DNA reads as TGTGCCAGCAGCCCACAGGGTGGGACTAATGAAAAACTGTTTTTT.

The rearrangement uses TRBV6-5 and TRBJ1-2; 9 bases map to TRBD1. Unmatched junction bases numbered 6, after V lost 5 bases and J lost 8 bases. Germline loops: CDR1 MNHEY, CDR2 SVGAGI. The CDR3 runs to 13 residues. This chain's CDR3 is CASSRDRVGGYTF. In DNA form, the CDR3 reads TGTGCCAGCAGTCGGGACAGGGTGGGCGGCTACACCTTC.

The rearrangement uses TRBV11-3 and TRBJ1-1, with a tentative D call TRBD1 (5 bases). V gave up 5 bases and J gave up 4 bases, with 14 bases separating them. This CDR3 is 14 amino acids long. Germline V gene sequence: CDR1 SGHNT, CDR2 YENEEA. The CDR3: CASSPFRVGTEAFF. In DNA, the CDR3 is TGTGCCAGCAGCCCCTTCAGGGTCGGCACTGAAGCTTTCTTT. Full variable domain (missing parts from reference TRBV11-3 and TRBJ1-1): EAGVVQSPRYKIIEKKQPVAFWCNPISGHNTLYWYLQNLGQGPELLIRYENEEAVDDSQLPKDRFSAERLKGVDSTLKIQPAELGDSAVYLCASSPFRVGTEAFFGQGTRLTVV.

The rearrangement uses TRBV12-3 or TRBV12-4 and TRBJ1-6; D not resolved. The length of the CDR3 is 13 residues. Trimming removed 6 bases at V and 6 bases at J, with 9 bases between. CDR3 sequence: CASRRVGNSPLHF. DNA for the CDR3: TGTGCCAGCAGGCGAGTTGGTAATTCACCCCTCCACTTT.

The rearrangement links TRBV24-1 to TRBJ2-2; D is possibly TRBD1 (5 bases). The CDR3 extends over 16 amino acids. The V and J ends lost 6 bases and 4 bases respectively, with 17 bases between them. Germline lookup yields CDR1 KGHDR and CDR2 SFDVKD. Here the CDR3 DNA reads TGTGCCACCAGTCCCACAGATGGGCAGGGCACCGGGGAGCTGTTTTTT. Protein product: CATSPTDGQGTGELFF.

The chain joins TRBV10-3 to TRBJ2-5; possible D gene TRBD1, 5 bases. The V end lost 8 bases, the J end lost 5 bases, and 18 bases lay between the germline ends. The CDR3 length is 14 residues. The germline V gene encodes CDR1 ENHRY and CDR2 SYGVKD. CDR3 nucleotide sequence: TGTGCCATCGGAGTGAAGAAGGGGCTGGAGACCCAGTACTTC. Its protein is CAIGVKKGLETQYF.

The genes are TRBV11-2 and TRBJ1-1; D gene uncertain. The CDR3 loop spans 13 amino acids. The V gene lost 3 bases and the J gene lost 2 bases, with 7 bases spanning the gap. Germline assignment: CDR1 SGHAT and CDR2 FQNNGV. In DNA form, the CDR3 reads TGTGCCAGCAGCTTTCAGGTAAACACTGAAGCTTTCTTT. Translation: CASSFQVNTEAFF.

In its sample, this clone was seen a few times. This rearrangement joins TRBV6-2 or TRBV6-3 to TRBJ2-1; TRBD2 matches 9 bases. CDR1 is MNHEY and CDR2 is SVGEGT in the germline V gene. CDR3 size: 16 residues. V trimming: 0 bases; J trimming: 5 bases; junction bases outside the gene matches: 5. CDR3 amino acids: CASSYSIEREDNEQFF. The CDR3 DNA sequence: TGTGCCAGCAGTTACTCGATCGAGCGGGAGGACAATGAGCAGTTCTTC.

The chain recombines TRBV21-1 with TRBJ1-2. TRBV21-1 is flagged as a pseudogene. The CDR3 spans 12 residues. The DNA for the CDR3 is TGTGCCAGCAGCAAAGAGGCGGGTGGCTACACCTTC. Translation gives CASSKEAGGYTF.

The chain joins TRBV6-4 to TRBJ2-3, with a weak D call TRBD1 (6 bases). V lost 3 bases, J lost 4 bases, and 14 bases lay in between. CDR1 and CDR2 (germline): MRHNA, SNTAGT. The CDR3 has 15 amino acids. The CDR3, as DNA: TGTGCCAGCAGTGAAGCGGCAGGGGTAGCAGATACGCAGTATTTT. Translated: CASSEAAGVADTQYF.

V is TRBV9 and J is TRBJ1-1; D is possibly TRBD1 (5 bases). Germline CDR1 and CDR2: SGDLS and YYNGEE. The CDR3 runs 17 residues. Trimming pared 3 bases from V and 3 bases from J, leaving 21 bases between. CDR3: CASSGRRGGTWDTEAFF. Written as DNA, the CDR3 is TGTGCCAGCAGCGGTAGGCGCGGGGGAACATGGGACACTGAAGCTTTCTTT.

The chain couples TRBV28 to TRBJ1-5; D unclear. Trimming took off 4 bases at V and 6 bases at J, with 22 bases between the two ends. CDR1 and CDR2 (germline): MDHEN, SYDVKM. The CDR3 contains 17 residues. Written as DNA, the CDR3 is TGTGCCAGCAGTTGGTCCCCCTACCCTCGAGCGTTTCAGCCCCAGCATTTT. Amino acids: CASSWSPYPRAFQPQHF.

The chain joins TRBV4-1 to TRBJ2-7; 10 bases fit TRBD2. Germline V lookup: CDR1 MGHRA, CDR2 YSYEKL. There are 14 residues in the CDR3. V shed 4 bases and J 1 base; nucleotides not matched to a gene: 1. CDR3 sequence: CASSPAGGSYEQYF. The CDR3 region has the DNA TGCGCCAGCAGCCCAGCGGGAGGGTCCTACGAGCAGTACTTC.

The chain couples TRBV20-1 to TRBJ1-2; D ambiguous. Germline CDR1 DFQATT, CDR2 SNEGSKA (reference sequence). The CDR3 totals 13 residues. Trimming removed 3 bases from V and 5 bases from J, with 13 bases in between. CDR3 in amino acids: CSASSTASYGYTF. The DNA for the CDR3 is TGCAGTGCTAGTTCGACTGCGAGTTATGGCTACACCTTC.